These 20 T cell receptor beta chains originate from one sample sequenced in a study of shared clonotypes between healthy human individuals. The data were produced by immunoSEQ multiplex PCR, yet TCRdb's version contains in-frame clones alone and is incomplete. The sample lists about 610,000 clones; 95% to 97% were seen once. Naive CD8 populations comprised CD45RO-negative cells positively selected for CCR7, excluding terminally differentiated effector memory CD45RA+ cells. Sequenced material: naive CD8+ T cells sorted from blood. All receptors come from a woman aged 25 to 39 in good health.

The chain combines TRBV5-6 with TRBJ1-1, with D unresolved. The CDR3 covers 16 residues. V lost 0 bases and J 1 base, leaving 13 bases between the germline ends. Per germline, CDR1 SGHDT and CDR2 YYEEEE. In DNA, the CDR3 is TGTGCCAGCAGCTTGGCCATACTGGGCGGGAACACTGAAGCTTTCTTT. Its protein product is CASSLAILGGNTEAFF.

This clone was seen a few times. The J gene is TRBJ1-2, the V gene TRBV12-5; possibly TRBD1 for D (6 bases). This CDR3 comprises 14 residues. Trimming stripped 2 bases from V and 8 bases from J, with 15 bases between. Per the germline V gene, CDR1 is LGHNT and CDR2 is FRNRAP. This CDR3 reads CASGLTSGAGGYTF. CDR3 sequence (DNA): TGTGCTAGTGGTTTGACCTCAGGGGCGGGCGGCTACACCTTC.

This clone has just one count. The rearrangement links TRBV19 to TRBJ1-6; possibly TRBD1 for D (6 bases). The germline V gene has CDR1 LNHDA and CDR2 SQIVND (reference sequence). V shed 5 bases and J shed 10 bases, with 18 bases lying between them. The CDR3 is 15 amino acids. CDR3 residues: CASSEVAGAGSPLHF. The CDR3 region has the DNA TGTGCCAGTAGTGAGGTTGCGGGGGCAGGCTCACCCCTCCACTTT.

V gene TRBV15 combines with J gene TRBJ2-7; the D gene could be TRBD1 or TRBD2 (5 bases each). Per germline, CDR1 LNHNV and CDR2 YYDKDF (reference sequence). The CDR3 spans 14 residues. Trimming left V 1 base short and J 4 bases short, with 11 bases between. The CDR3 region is CATSRVGPLYEQYF. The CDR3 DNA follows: TGTGCCACCAGCAGAGTGGGACCTCTTTACGAGCAGTACTTC.

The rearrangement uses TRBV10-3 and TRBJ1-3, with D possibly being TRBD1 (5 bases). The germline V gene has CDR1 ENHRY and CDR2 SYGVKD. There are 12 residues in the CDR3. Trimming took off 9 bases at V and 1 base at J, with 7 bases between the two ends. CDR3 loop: CAMTDSGNTIYF. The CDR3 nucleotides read TGTGCCATGACAGATTCTGGAAACACCATATATTTT.

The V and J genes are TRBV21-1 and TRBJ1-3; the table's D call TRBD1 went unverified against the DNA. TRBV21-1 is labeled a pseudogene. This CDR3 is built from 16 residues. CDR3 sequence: CASSDSIQHARNTIYF. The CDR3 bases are TGTGCCAGCAGCGACAGTATACAACACGCACGAAACACCATATATTTT.

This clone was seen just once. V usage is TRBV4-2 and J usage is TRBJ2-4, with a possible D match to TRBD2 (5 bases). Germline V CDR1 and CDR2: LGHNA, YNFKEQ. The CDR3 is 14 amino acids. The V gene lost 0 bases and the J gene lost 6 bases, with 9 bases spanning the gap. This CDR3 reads CASSQDRGLNIQYF. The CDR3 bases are TGTGCCAGCAGCCAAGATCGAGGGTTAAACATTCAGTACTTC.

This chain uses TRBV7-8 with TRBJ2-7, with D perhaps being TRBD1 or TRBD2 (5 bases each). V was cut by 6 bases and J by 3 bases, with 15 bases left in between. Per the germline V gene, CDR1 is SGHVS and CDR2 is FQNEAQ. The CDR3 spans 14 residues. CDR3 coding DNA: TGTGCCAGCAGTCATCCGGGACCGATCTACGAGCAGTACTTC. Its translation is CASSHPGPIYEQYF.

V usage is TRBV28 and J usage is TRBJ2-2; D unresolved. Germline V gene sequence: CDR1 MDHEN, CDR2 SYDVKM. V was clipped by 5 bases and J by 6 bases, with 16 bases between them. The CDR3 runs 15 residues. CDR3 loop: CASSLRLTYPGELFF. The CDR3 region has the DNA TGTGCCAGCAGTCTCCGTCTTACTTACCCCGGGGAGCTGTTTTTT. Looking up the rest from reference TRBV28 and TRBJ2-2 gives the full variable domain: DVKVTQSSRYLVKRTGEKVFLECVQDMDHENMFWYRQDPGLGLRLIYFSYDVKMKEKGDIPEGYSVSREKKERFSLILESASTNQTSMYLCASSLRLTYPGELFFGEGSRLTVL.

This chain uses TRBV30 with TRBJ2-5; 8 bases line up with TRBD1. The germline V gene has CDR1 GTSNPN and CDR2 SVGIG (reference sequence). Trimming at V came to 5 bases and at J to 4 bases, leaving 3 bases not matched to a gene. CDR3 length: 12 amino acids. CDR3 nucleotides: TGTGCCTGGCTACAGGGGGGAGAGACCCAGTACTTC. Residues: CAWLQGGETQYF.

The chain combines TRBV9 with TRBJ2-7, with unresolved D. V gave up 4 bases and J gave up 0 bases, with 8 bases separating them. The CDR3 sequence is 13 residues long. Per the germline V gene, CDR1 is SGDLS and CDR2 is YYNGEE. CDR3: CASSLTPSYEQYF. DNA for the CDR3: TGTGCCAGCAGCCTCACACCCTCCTACGAGCAGTACTTC.

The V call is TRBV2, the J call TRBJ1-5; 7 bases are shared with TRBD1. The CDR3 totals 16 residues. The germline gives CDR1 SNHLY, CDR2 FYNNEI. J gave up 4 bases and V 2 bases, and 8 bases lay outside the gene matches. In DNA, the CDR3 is TGTGCCAGCAGTGAACTTATCACGGACAGGAATCAGCCCCAGCATTTT. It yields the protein CASSELITDRNQPQHF.

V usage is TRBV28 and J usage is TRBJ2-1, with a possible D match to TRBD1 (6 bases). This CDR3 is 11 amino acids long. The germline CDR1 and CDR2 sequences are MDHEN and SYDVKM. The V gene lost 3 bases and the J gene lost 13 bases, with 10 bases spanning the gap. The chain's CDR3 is CASSFYRVQFF. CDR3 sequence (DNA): TGTGCCAGCAGTTTTTACAGGGTACAGTTCTTC.

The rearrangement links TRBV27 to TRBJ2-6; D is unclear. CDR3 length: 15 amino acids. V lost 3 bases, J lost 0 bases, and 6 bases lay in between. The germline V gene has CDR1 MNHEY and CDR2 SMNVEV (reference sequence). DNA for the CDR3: TGTGCCAGCAGTTTTGCGAACTCTGGGGCCAACGTCCTGACTTTC. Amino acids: CASSFANSGANVLTF.

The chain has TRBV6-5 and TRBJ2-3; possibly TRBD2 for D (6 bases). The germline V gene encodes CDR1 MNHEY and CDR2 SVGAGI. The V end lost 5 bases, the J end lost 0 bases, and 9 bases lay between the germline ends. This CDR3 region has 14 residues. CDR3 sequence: CASSAGTSTDTQYF. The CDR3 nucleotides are TGTGCCAGCAGTGCCGGGACTAGCACAGATACGCAGTATTTT.

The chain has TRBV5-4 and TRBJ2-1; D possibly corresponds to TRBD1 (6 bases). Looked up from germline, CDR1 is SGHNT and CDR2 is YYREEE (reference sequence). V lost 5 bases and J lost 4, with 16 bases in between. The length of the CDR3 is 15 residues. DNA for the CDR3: TGTGCCAGCAGGGACTTTCGTACAGGGTACAATGAGCAGTTCTTC. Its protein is CASRDFRTGYNEQFF.

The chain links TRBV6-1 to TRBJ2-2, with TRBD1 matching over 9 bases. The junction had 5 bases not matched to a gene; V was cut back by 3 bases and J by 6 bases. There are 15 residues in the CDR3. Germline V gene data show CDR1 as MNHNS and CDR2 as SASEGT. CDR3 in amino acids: CASSEWTGVAGELFF. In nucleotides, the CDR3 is TGTGCCAGCAGTGAGTGGACAGGGGTCGCCGGGGAGCTGTTTTTT.

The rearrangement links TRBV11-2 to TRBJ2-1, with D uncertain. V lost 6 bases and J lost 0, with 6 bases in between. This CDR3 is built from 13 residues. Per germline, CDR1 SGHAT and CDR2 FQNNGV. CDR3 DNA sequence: TGTGCCAGCAGACAGACCTCCTACAATGAGCAGTTCTTC. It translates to CASRQTSYNEQFF. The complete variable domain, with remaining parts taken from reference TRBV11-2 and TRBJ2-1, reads EAGVAQSPRYKIIEKRQSVAFWCNPISGHATLYWYQQILGQGPKLLIQFQNNGVVDDSQLPKDRFSAERLKGVDSTLKIQPAKLEDSAVYLCASRQTSYNEQFFGPGTRLTVL.

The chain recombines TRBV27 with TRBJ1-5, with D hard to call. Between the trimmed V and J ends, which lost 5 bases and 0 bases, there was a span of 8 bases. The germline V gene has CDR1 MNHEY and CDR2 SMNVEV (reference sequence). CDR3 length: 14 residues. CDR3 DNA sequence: TGTGCCAGCAGTATGGACCATAGCAATCAGCCCCAGCATTTT. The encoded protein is CASSMDHSNQPQHF.

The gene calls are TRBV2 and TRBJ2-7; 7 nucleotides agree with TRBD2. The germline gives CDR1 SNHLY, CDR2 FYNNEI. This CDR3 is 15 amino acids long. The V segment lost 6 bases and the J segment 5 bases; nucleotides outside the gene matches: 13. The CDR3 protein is CASSPGTNLRHEQYF. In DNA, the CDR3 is TGTGCCAGCAGCCCGGGGACTAACCTTCGCCACGAGCAGTACTTC.